The clone carrying this T cell receptor (beta chain) was detected only a few times. The antigen remains unidentified. This sample was taken from a study of beta chain features in type 1 diabetes. Naive, central memory, regulatory and stem cell-like memory cells within the CD4+ compartment were sorted using CD45RO/CCR7/CD25/CD127/CD95/CD27. Purity exceeding 95% was reached by all sorted populations. The V gene's germline CDR1 is SGHTA and CDR2 FQGTGA. V was pared by 1 base and J by 2 bases, with 7 bases between. The CDR3 consists of 14 residues. The entirety of the isolated RNA underwent reverse transcription, so expressed TCRB transcripts were sequenced. Using immunoSEQ multiplex PCR, the repertoire was profiled, and TCRdb retains in-frame clones only, with some absent. In the table there are approximately 150,000 clones, approximately 9.1% of which are singletons. General observations from the study: In patients and controls equally, PCR might favor templates that are shorter. Within each of all four CD4+ subsets, Type 1 diabetes patients had TCRB CDR3s that were moderately but significantly shorter.

The chain has TRBV7-3 and TRBJ2-3; D is unresolved. The sequenced sample was central memory CD4+ T cells from blood. The source is a woman aged 18-29 years in good health. This chain's CDR3 is CASSLNSLTDTQYF. In nucleotides, the CDR3 is TGTGCCAGCAGCTTAAATTCCCTCACAGATACGCAGTATTTT.